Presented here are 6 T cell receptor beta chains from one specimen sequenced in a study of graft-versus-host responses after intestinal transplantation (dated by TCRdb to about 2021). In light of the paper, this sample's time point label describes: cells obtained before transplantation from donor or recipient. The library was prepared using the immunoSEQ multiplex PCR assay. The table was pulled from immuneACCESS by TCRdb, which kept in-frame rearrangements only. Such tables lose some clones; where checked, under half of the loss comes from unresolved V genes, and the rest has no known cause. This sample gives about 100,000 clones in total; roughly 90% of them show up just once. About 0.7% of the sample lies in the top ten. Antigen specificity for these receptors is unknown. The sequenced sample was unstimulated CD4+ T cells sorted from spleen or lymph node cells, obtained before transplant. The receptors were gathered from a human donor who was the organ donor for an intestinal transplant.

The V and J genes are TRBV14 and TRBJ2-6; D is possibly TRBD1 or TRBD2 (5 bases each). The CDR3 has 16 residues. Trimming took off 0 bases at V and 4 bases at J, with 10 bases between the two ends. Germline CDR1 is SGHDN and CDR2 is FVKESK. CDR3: CASSQEAGTGANVLTF. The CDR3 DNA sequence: TGTGCCAGCAGCCAAGAGGCAGGGACGGGGGCCAACGTCCTGACTTTC.

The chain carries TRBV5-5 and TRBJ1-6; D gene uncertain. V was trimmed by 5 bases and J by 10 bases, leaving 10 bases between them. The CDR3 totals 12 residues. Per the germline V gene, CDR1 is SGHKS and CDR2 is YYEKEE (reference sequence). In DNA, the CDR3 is TGTGCCAGCAGAAGCCCGGGGTCACCCCTCCACTTT. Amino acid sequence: CASRSPGSPLHF.

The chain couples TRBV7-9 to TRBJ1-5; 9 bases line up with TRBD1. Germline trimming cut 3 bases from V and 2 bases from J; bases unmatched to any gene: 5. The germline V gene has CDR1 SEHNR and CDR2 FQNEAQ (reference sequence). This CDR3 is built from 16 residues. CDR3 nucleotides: TGTGCCAGCAGCTTTCACACAGGGGGCGGCAATCAGCCCCAGCATTTT. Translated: CASSFHTGGGNQPQHF.

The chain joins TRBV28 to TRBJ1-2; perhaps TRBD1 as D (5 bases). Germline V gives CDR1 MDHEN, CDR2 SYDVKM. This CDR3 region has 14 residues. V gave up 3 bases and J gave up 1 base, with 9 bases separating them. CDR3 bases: TGTGCCAGCAGTTTCGGGACGTATAACTATGGCTACACCTTC. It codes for CASSFGTYNYGYTF.

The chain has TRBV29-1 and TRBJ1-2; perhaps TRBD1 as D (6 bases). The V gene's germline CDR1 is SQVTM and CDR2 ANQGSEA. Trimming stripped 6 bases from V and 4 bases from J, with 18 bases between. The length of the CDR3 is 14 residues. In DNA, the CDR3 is TGCAGCGTCGCCACGGACAGAAAGGTCTATGGCTACACCTTC. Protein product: CSVATDRKVYGYTF.

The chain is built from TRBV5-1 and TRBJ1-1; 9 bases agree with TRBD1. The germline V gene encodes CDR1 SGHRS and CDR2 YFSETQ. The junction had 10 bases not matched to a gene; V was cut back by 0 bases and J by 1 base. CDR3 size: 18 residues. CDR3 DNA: TGCGCCAGCAGCTTGGGCTTCGGGACAGGGATGAGGAACACTGAAGCTTTCTTT. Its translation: CASSLGFGTGMRNTEAFF. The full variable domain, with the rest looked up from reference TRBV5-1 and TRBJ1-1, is KAGVTQTPRYLIKTRGQQVTLSCSPISGHRSVSWYQQTPGQGLQFLFEYFSETQRNKGNFPGRFSGRQFSNSRSEMNVSTLELGDSALYLCASSLGFGTGMRNTEAFFGQGTRLTVV.